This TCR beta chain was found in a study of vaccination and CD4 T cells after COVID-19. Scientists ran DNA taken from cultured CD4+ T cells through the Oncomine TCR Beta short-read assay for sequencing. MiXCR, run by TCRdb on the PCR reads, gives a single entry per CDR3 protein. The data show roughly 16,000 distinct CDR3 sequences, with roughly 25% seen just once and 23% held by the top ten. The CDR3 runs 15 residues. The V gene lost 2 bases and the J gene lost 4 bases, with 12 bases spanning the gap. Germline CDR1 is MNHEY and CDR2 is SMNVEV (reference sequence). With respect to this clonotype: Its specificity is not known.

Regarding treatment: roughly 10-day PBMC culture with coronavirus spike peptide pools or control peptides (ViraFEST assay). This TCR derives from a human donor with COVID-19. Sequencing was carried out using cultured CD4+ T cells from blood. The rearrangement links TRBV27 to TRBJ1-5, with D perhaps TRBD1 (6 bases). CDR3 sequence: CASSLTGTYNQPQHF. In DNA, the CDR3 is TGTGCCAGCAGTTTAACAGGGACCTATAATCAGCCCCAGCATTTT.